Reported below is one T cell receptor beta chain. Terminally differentiated effector memory CD45RA+ cells were left out of the naive CD8 fraction, which was CD45RO-negative and positively selected for CCR7. Repertoires were generated with immunoSEQ multiplex PCR, while TCRdb's copy carries only in-frame clones and drops some. The sample shows about 1,900,000 clones, roughly 95% of them seen only once. The sample originates from a study of shared clonotypes between healthy human individuals. This CDR3 is 13 amino acids long. Germline V gene lookup returns CDR1 LGHNT and CDR2 FRNRAP. Trimming took 8 bases from V and 2 from J, leaving 13 bases between them.

The sequenced sample consisted of naive CD8+ T cells sorted from blood. The receptor comes from a man younger than 35 in good health. V usage is TRBV12-5 and J usage is TRBJ2-7; D is ambiguous. The CDR3: CASSQDWTYEQYF. The CDR3 DNA is TGTGCTAGTAGCCAAGACTGGACCTACGAGCAGTACTTC.